Listed below are T cell receptor beta chains from one sample, sequenced in a study of a mutant IDH1 vaccine in newly diagnosed glioma. Clones were read by immunoSEQ multiplex PCR, and TCRdb kept only the in-frame ones, dropping some. The data show roughly 50,000 clones, around four fifths seen once. These receptors' targets are unknown. Source: PBMCs, taken from a glioma patient whose treatment included an IDH1 peptide vaccine. All receptors derive from a man aged 35 to 55 with glioma. CDR3s include the opening cysteine and the closing phenylalanine or tryptophan. A D gene is named only where the DNA matches it firmly. The size of a clone is reported for some rows only, either as once, few or many, or as a class for expanded clones.

v_gene	j_gene	abundance	len	d_gene	CDR3nt	CDR3aa
TRBV9	TRBJ2-3	-	14	-	TGTGCCAGCAGCGTCTCGTGGAGCACAGATACGCAGTATTTT	CASSVSWSTDTQYF
TRBV7-8	TRBJ2-5	-	15	-	TGTGCCAGCAGCTTCGGAGGGGGGGGCGCGGAGACCCAGTACTTC	CASSFGGGGAETQYF
TRBV5-6	TRBJ1-6	once	13	-	TGTGCCAGCAGCCCCGGGGGGAATTCACCCCTCCACTTT	CASSPGGNSPLHF
TRBV5-1	TRBJ1-3	-	14	-	TGCGCCAGCAGTTTGCAGGGTTCTGGAAACACCATATATTTT	CASSLQGSGNTIYF
TRBV4-1	TRBJ1-1	few	17	TRBD1	TGCGCCAGCAGCCAAGCCGGGACAGGGGCCTCACGGCCTGAAGCTTTCTTT	CASSQAGTGASRPEAFF
TRBV4-2	TRBJ2-3	few	17	TRBD2	TGTGCCAGCAGCCAAGTACTAGCGGGGGGGCCCACAGATACGCAGTATTTT	CASSQVLAGGPTDTQYF
TRBV2	TRBJ2-1	-	15	TRBD1	TGTGCCAGCAGCGAGGGACAGGGGATATACAATGAGCAGTTCTTC	CASSEGQGIYNEQFF
TRBV7-2	TRBJ2-2	-	15	-	TGTGCCAGCAGCCTACTACCTATGAACACCGGGGAGCTGTTTTTT	CASSLLPMNTGELFF
TRBV2	TRBJ1-6	-	15	-	TGTGCCAGCAGTGCCGGGAACTCCTATAATTCACCCCTCCACTTT	CASSAGNSYNSPLHF
TRBV5-1	TRBJ1-1	-	12	-	TGCGCCAGCAGCTTCGCCGGGACTGAAGCTTTCTTT	CASSFAGTEAFF
TRBV11-2	TRBJ2-7	few	14	-	TGTGCCAGCAGCTTAGCCCCGGGGGCCTACGAGCAGTACTTC	CASSLAPGAYEQYF
TRBV4-1	TRBJ1-4	few	13	-	TGCGCCAGCAGCGGGACAATGGAAGAAAAACTGTTTTTT	CASSGTMEEKLFF
TRBV2	TRBJ2-4	-	16	-	TGTGCCAGCGGTAGGGGAGTGGTGATGGCCAAAAACATTCAGTACTTC	CASGRGVVMAKNIQYF
TRBV7-9	TRBJ2-1	-	16	TRBD2	TGTGCCAGCAGCTTTGCCCCGACTAGCGACCAGAATGAGCAGTTCTTC	CASSFAPTSDQNEQFF
TRBV7-7	TRBJ2-5	-	15	-	TGTGCTAGCAGCCGACTCGGACGGGCCGGGGAGACCCAGTACTTC	CASSRLGRAGETQYF
TRBV4-2	TRBJ2-5	-	15	TRBD2	TGTGCCAGCAGCCAAGGCGGGGGGGCCTGGGAGACCCAGTACTTC	CASSQGGGAWETQYF
TRBV5-6	TRBJ1-2	-	14	-	TGTGCCAGCAGCTTGGCAGAGGGTTGGGGTGGCTACACCTTC	CASSLAEGWGGYTF
TRBV6-5	TRBJ2-1	-	14	TRBD1	TGTGCCAGCAGTGAGCAGGGGACAGGGAATGAGCAGTTCTTC	CASSEQGTGNEQFF
TRBV4-1	TRBJ2-2	-	13	-	TGCGCCAGCAGCACGGCCAGCACCGGGGAGCTGTTTTTT	CASSTASTGELFF
TRBV1	TRBJ2-2	few	14	-	TGCACCAGCAGCCGGACAGGAGATACCGGGGAGCTGTTTTTT	CTSSRTGDTGELFF
TRBV7-9	TRBJ2-7	-	14	TRBD2	TGTGCCAGCAGCCACCCCGGGACTACCTACGAGCAGTACTTC	CASSHPGTTYEQYF
TRBV2	TRBJ1-3	-	14	-	TGTGCCAGCACGGCGACAGGCTCTGGAAACACCATATATTTT	CASTATGSGNTIYF
TRBV4-1	TRBJ1-1	few	14	-	TGCGCCAGCAGCTTCCGGCCGGGGAACACTGAAGCTTTCTTT	CASSFRPGNTEAFF
TRBV4-2	TRBJ2-1	-	16	TRBD2	TGTGCCAGCAGCCAGGGGGGACTAGCGTACTTCAATGAGCAGTTCTTC	CASSQGGLAYFNEQFF
TRBV7-9	TRBJ2-1	-	11	-	TGTGCCAGCAGCACGGCCCGTGAGCAGTTCTTC	CASSTAREQFF
TRBV29-1	TRBJ1-3	-	15	-	TGCAGCGTGAGAACCGGGACTATCTCTGGAAACACCATATATTTT	CSVRTGTISGNTIYF
TRBV7-9	TRBJ2-7	-	14	-	TGTGCCAGCAGCACTACCGGGACAATTTACGAGCAGTACTTC	CASSTTGTIYEQYF
TRBV20-1	TRBJ1-1	few	11	TRBD1	TGCAGTGCCAACAGGGGCACTGAAGCTTTCTTT	CSANRGTEAFF
TRBV18	TRBJ2-1	-	13	-	TGTGCCAGCTCACCACCGGACCACAATGAGCAGTTCTTC	CASSPPDHNEQFF
TRBV5-1	TRBJ1-1	-	15	-	TGCGCCAGCAGCTTTGATGGGGGGGTGAACACTGAAGCTTTCTTT	CASSFDGGVNTEAFF
TRBV27	TRBJ1-2	-	15	-	TGTGCCAGCAGCCCCCTCCAAACGGGTACGGAGGGCTACACCTTC	CASSPLQTGTEGYTF
TRBV15	TRBJ2-7	-	16	TRBD1	TGTGCCACCAGCAGAGGCCTCGACAGGGTACGCGACGAGCAGTACTTC	CATSRGLDRVRDEQYF
TRBV7-9	TRBJ1-2	-	14	-	TGTGCCAGCAGCTTAGAACCCAGGCCCTCAGGCTACACCTTC	CASSLEPRPSGYTF
TRBV7-9	TRBJ2-2	few	17	TRBD1	TGTGCCAGCAGCCGCTTTAGACAGGGCGTGAGGACCGGGGAGCTGTTTTTT	CASSRFRQGVRTGELFF
TRBV14	TRBJ1-2	-	13	-	TGTGCCAGCAGCCAATCGGGGATTGGTGGCTACACCTTC	CASSQSGIGGYTF
TRBV5-1	TRBJ2-1	-	14	TRBD1	TGCGCCAGCAGCTTGACAGGGGGCCTAAGTGAGCAGTTCTTC	CASSLTGGLSEQFF
TRBV4-1	TRBJ1-1	-	16	TRBD1	TGCGCCAGCAGCCGCCCGGGGCAGGGGGCTCGTACTGAAGCTTTCTTT	CASSRPGQGARTEAFF
TRBV6-6	TRBJ2-5	-	14	-	TGTGCCAGTGACAGGGACTGGGGTCAAGAGACCCAGTACTTC	CASDRDWGQETQYF
TRBV5-4	TRBJ2-7	-	17	-	TGTGCCAGCAGCTTGGGAGGGCCGCGCACCGTCTCCTACGAGCAGTACTTC	CASSLGGPRTVSYEQYF
TRBV29-1	TRBJ1-1	-	12	-	TGCAGCGTTGGTTGGGTAACAACTGAAGCTTTCTTT	CSVGWVTTEAFF
TRBV19	TRBJ2-3	-	13	TRBD1	TGTGCCAGTAGTGTACAGGGGTCAGATACGCAGTATTTT	CASSVQGSDTQYF
TRBV10-3	TRBJ1-5	-	14	-	TGTGCCATCAGTGGGAAGAATAGCAATCAGCCCCAGCATTTT	CAISGKNSNQPQHF
TRBV10-3	TRBJ1-1	-	16	TRBD1	TGTGCCATCAGATCCGGGACAGGGGGTGAGGGGAACGAAGCTTTCTTT	CAIRSGTGGEGNEAFF
TRBV20-1	TRBJ1-3	-	11	-	TGCAGTGCTGCGAGGGGTAACACCATATATTTT	CSAARGNTIYF
TRBV15	TRBJ1-2	-	16	TRBD1	TGTGCCACCAGCAGAGATCTGAGAGACAGGGTTAATGGCTACACCTTC	CATSRDLRDRVNGYTF
TRBV19	TRBJ2-2	few	16	TRBD2	TGTGCCAGTAGTTCCGGACTAGCGGGGACCACCGGGGAGCTGTTTTTT	CASSSGLAGTTGELFF
TRBV6-5	TRBJ1-1	-	12	-	TGTGCCAGCAGTTACTCGACGGGTGAAGCTTTCTTT	CASSYSTGEAFF
TRBV5-4	TRBJ1-3	few	16	-	TGTGCCAGCAGCTTGGGCGGGGCGAACTCTGGAAACACCATATATTTT	CASSLGGANSGNTIYF